This T cell receptor (beta chain) is from a study of blood T cells in healthy people across ages (dated by TCRdb to the mid-2010s). General notes on the study: In model experiments, template switching captured roughly one uniquely barcoded TCR beta cDNA molecule for every two T cells. Using the same blood draw, the study looked at two additional independent replicas of 1 million unique cDNA reads for two donors, one aged 18 to 30 and the other aged 80 or older. Donors were grouped into four age groups: young (average roughly 16 years), middle-aged (less than 40), aged (62) and long-lived (approximately 75). Age-related changes in TCR beta repertoire diversity were measured in the study by deep sequencing normalized with unique cDNA molecular identifiers. Donors of different ages were randomly distributed across sequencing lanes to avoid experimental bias.

Concerning this clonotype: No antigen is known for it. Base-call qualities are not available, and no considerably larger clone is one nucleotide away.

The roughly 38 donors, aged about 6 to 100 years, were systemically healthy Caucasian individuals from Russia. About 9.1 milliliters of peripheral blood were collected from each donor into EDTA-treated Vacutainer tubes. Ficoll-Paque density-gradient centrifugation was used to isolate PBMCs, with at least 7 million obtained per sample. Trizol reagent was used to extract total RNA from the PBMCs, yielding at least 5.5 micrograms per sample. Naive CD45RAhigh/CD27high T cell percentages were measured by flow cytometry on a PBMC aliquot from every donor. Overall study results and their limits: Because donor CMV infection status was unknown, age-related changes in expanded clonotypes were potentially confounded. The long-lived group showed more naive CD4+ T cells, fewer expanded clones and increased TCR diversity than the aged group, suggesting age selection. A strong correlation was found between observed TCR beta diversity and the percentage of naive T cells measured by flow cytometry. Conclusive comparison of naive and antigen-experienced compartments was prevented by the profiling of bulk unsorted PBMCs. As age increased, observed TCR beta diversity per million T cells dropped in a roughly linear way, and a significant reduction was already evident by age around 41. Estimates of total diversity from one million sequenced T cells were regarded as lower bounds and underestimates.

The library was generated by 5' RACE. The instrument given in TCRdb is Illumina HiSeq 2500. A second PCR of roughly 7 to 11 cycles was performed with a sample-barcoded 5' primer and a J-beta primer mix. Each TCR beta cDNA molecule received a unique molecular identifier from a template-switch 5' adaptor carrying 12 random nucleotides. At least 3 million CDR3-containing paired-end reads were obtained from each sample. First-strand cDNA synthesis was performed from all RNA using the Mint cDNA synthesis kit, with priming by a TRBC-specific oligonucleotide. All cDNA was treated with uracil-DNA glycosylase and then went through a first 18-cycle PCR with the universal primers M1SS and BC2_uni_R. On the authors' methods: For normalization, 1 million high-quality reads, each with a distinct molecular identifier, were randomly selected from each sample. Reads sharing molecular identifiers were discarded rather than binned into consensus sequences. CDR3 identification, clonotype clustering and error correction used MiTCR with a Q25 quality threshold and the strictest error-elimination algorithm. Lower-bound total TCR beta diversity was estimated with a nonparametric unseen species model using Euler transformation. TCRdb trimmed the raw reads at Q25, called clones with MiXCR and kept productive beta chains. Entries that share a CDR3 protein sequence are merged under the most common genes and DNA. It is TCRdb's table, rather than the study itself, that gives the V and J calls and clone size. The sample table contains about a million distinct CDR3 sequences; only one count was recorded for about 48% of them. The ten largest account for around 15% of the sample.

Sequencing input: blood. The TCR comes from a young man in good health.

The CDR3 has the sequence CASRYGRLRDTEAFF. Read as DNA, the sequence is TGTGCCAGCAGATATGGCAGGCTCAGGGACACTGAAGCTTTCTTT. The rearranged segments are TRBV6-5 and TRBJ1-1; matching of 5 bases hints at TRBD1 as the D gene. The CDR3 sequence holds 15 residues, the cysteine and phenylalanine included. Solely the CDR3 DNA is kept, with 45 bases framed from the first base. The V end loses 6 bases and the J end loses 3 bases, and a stretch of 17 bases separates them. The germline V gene encodes CDR1 MNHEY and CDR2 SVGAGI.